This paragraph covers one TCR beta chain sequence. Profiling relied on immunoSEQ multiplex PCR, and the TCRdb table lists in-frame clones only, not all of them. This sample has 140,000 to 150,000 clones; 80% to 90% occur once, and the top ten carry about a tenth. The CDR3 has 15 residues. V lost 3 bases to trimming and J lost 3 bases; unmatched junction nucleotides: 7. CDR1 SEHNR and CDR2 FQNEAQ come from the germline V gene (reference sequence). The sample belongs to a study of blood T cell repertoires in COVID-19. Study summary: Whether acute or convalescent, the COVID-19 samples came from the United States, Italy and Spain.

The sequencing sample was made of peripheral blood. V gene TRBV7-9 combines with J gene TRBJ1-2; 7 bases match TRBD1. This clonotype was obtained from a man aged 60-69 years with active or convalescent COVID-19. CDR3 sequence: CASSFLGTADYGYTF. The CDR3 coding sequence is TGTGCCAGCAGCTTTCTAGGGACAGCGGACTATGGCTACACCTTC.